Each of the 28 T cell receptor beta chains below was sequenced from the same sample in a study of cytomegalovirus exposure and HLA in healthy donors. Profiling relied on immunoSEQ multiplex PCR, and the TCRdb table lists in-frame clones only, not all of them. Among roughly 130,000 clones listed, about 88% were seen once. The material sequenced was PBMCs. These receptors were collected from a man younger than 40 in good health and CMV-seronegative.

The chain employs TRBV28 and TRBJ1-5; tentatively, D is TRBD1 (5 bases). This CDR3 contains 13 residues. The V and J ends lost 6 bases and 0 bases respectively, with 6 bases between them. The V gene's germline CDR1 is MDHEN and CDR2 SYDVKM. The CDR3 is CASRTDSNQPQHF. The CDR3 DNA reads TGTGCCAGCAGGACAGATAGCAATCAGCCCCAGCATTTT.

The chain recombines TRBV9 with TRBJ2-2; 7 bases line up with TRBD2. The CDR3 extends over 17 amino acids. The J segment lost 4 bases and the V segment lost 0 bases, leaving 9 bases of the junction unmatched. From germline, CDR1 is SGDLS and CDR2 YYNGEE. CDR3 DNA sequence: TGTGCCAGCAGCGTAGGGGCGGGGGTCCGTGGCACCGGGGAGCTGTTTTTT. Protein: CASSVGAGVRGTGELFF. Using reference TRBV9 and TRBJ2-2 for the parts outside the CDR3, the full variable domain is DSGVTQTPKHLITATGQRVTLRCSPRSGDLSVYWYQQSLDQGLQFLIQYYNGEERAKGNILERFSAQQFPDLHSELNLSSLELGDSALYFCASSVGAGVRGTGELFFGEGSRLTVL.

This clone was seen once. This chain joins TRBV10-1 and TRBJ2-1; TRBD2 is a possible D gene (6 bases). V was pared by 0 bases and J by 2 bases, with 11 bases between. Looked up from germline, CDR1 is WNHNN and CDR2 is SYGVQD (reference sequence). The CDR3 extends over 16 amino acids. CDR3 protein: CASSESAGPTYNEQFF. The DNA for the CDR3 is TGCGCCAGCAGTGAGTCTGCGGGACCCACCTACAATGAGCAGTTCTTC.

This chain joins TRBV2 and TRBJ2-7; TRBD2 matches 15 bases. Germline V gives CDR1 SNHLY, CDR2 FYNNEI. This CDR3 has 16 amino acids. J gave up 4 bases and V 8 bases, and 9 bases lay outside the gene matches. This CDR3 is CASDTGLAGGVYEQYF. The CDR3 nucleotides read TGTGCCAGCGATACGGGACTAGCGGGAGGCGTTTACGAGCAGTACTTC.

J is TRBJ2-7 and V is TRBV7-2; 12 nucleotides align to TRBD2. CDR1 and CDR2 from the germline V gene are SGHTA and FQGNSA. The ends lost 0 bases at V and 3 bases at J; junction bases unmatched: 12. CDR3 length: 19 amino acids. The CDR3 here is CASSLASLSSGRAYYEQYF. CDR3 DNA sequence: TGTGCCAGCAGCTTAGCGTCGCTATCTAGCGGGAGGGCCTACTACGAGCAGTACTTC.

The chain recombines TRBV27 with TRBJ2-1; weak D call: TRBD2 (5 bases). Per the germline V gene, CDR1 is MNHEY and CDR2 is SMNVEV (reference sequence). The CDR3 has 15 residues. V lost 1 base and J lost 8, with 15 bases in between. The CDR3: CASSLWASRADEQFF. The CDR3 DNA is TGTGCCAGCAGTTTATGGGCTAGCAGAGCGGATGAGCAGTTCTTC.

This clone was seen only a few times. J is TRBJ2-6 and V is TRBV5-6; D remains unclear. Germline values: CDR1 SGHDT, CDR2 YYEEEE. CDR3 size: 16 residues. The V end was cut by 3 bases, the J end by 0 bases, with 10 bases between. CDR3 in amino acids: CASSSYRYSGANVLTF. DNA of the CDR3: TGTGCCAGCAGCTCTTATCGGTACTCTGGGGCCAACGTCCTGACTTTC. Full variable domain (remainder filled in from reference TRBV5-6 and TRBJ2-6): DAGVTQSPTHLIKTRGQQVTLRCSPKSGHDTVSWYQQALGQGPQFIFQYYEEEERQRGNFPDRFSGHQFPNYSSELNVNALLLGDSALYLCASSSYRYSGANVLTFGAGSRLTVL.

The V gene is TRBV30, the J gene TRBJ1-3, with TRBD1 matching 7 bases. The CDR3 extends over 15 amino acids. Germline assignment: CDR1 GTSNPN and CDR2 SVGIG (reference sequence). Losses at the gene ends were 1 base for V and 0 bases for J; bases not matched to a gene: 3. Here the CDR3 DNA reads TGTGCCTGGAGTGGGGGACAGACCTCTGGAAACACCATATATTTT. Translation gives CAWSGGQTSGNTIYF.

J is TRBJ2-5 and V is TRBV7-6, with TRBD2 as a possible D gene (7 bases). CDR3 length: 14 residues. Between the trimmed V and J ends, which lost 5 bases and 3 bases, there was a span of 13 bases. Germline CDR1 reads SGHVS; CDR2 reads FNYEAQ. CDR3 loop: CASSLRGGEETQYF. In nucleotides, the CDR3 is TGTGCCAGCAGCCTTAGAGGGGGGGAAGAGACCCAGTACTTC.

The chain uses TRBV7-3 and TRBJ1-5; unclear D gene. Between the trimmed V and J ends, which lost 2 bases and 5 bases, there was a span of 10 bases. CDR3 size: 14 residues. Germline V lookup: CDR1 SGHTA, CDR2 FQGTGA. CDR3 nucleotide sequence: TGTGCCAGCAGCTTACCCCAGACTTATCAGCCCCAGCATTTT. Protein: CASSLPQTYQPQHF.

V usage is TRBV6-1 and J usage is TRBJ1-1; no clear D. Between the trimmed V and J ends, which lost 7 bases and 6 bases, there was a span of 18 bases. There are 14 residues in the CDR3. The germline gives CDR1 MNHNS, CDR2 SASEGT. CDR3 residues: CASKEGLAVPEAFF. CDR3 sequence (DNA): TGTGCCAGCAAGGAGGGCCTCGCTGTACCTGAAGCTTTCTTT.

The rearrangement joins TRBV27 to TRBJ2-3; 9 nucleotides agree with TRBD2. Germline assignment: CDR1 MNHEY and CDR2 SMNVEV (reference sequence). The junction had 7 bases not matched to a gene; V was cut back by 7 bases and J by 2 bases. The CDR3 length is 15 residues. CDR3 sequence reads: CASTLLAGNTDTQYF. The CDR3 DNA follows: TGTGCCAGCACTCTTCTAGCGGGGAACACAGATACGCAGTATTTT.

A single count supports this clone. The V call is TRBV5-4, the J call TRBJ2-5; the D gene is possibly TRBD2 (6 bases). The V gene lost 4 bases and the J gene lost 5 bases, with 9 bases spanning the gap. Germline V gene lookup returns CDR1 SGHNT and CDR2 YYREEE (reference sequence). CDR3 length equals 12 residues. CDR3 in DNA: TGTGCCAGCAGCGGTGGGGGGGAGACCCAGTACTTC. This translates into CASSGGGETQYF.

The chain uses TRBV4-1 and TRBJ2-7; TRBD1 matches 10 bases. This CDR3 spans 14 amino acids. The germline CDR1 and CDR2 sequences are MGHRA and YSYEKL. The trim removed 3 bases at V and 5 bases at J, leaving 4 bases unmatched. The CDR3 region has the DNA TGCGCCAGCAGCCATCTCGGGACAGGGGACGAGCAGTACTTC. Translated: CASSHLGTGDEQYF.

V usage is TRBV7-9 and J usage is TRBJ2-7; 11 nucleotides agree with TRBD2. CDR1 and CDR2 from the germline V gene are SEHNR and FQNEAQ (reference sequence). V trimming: 5 bases; J trimming: 3 bases; junction bases outside the gene matches: 3. The CDR3 covers 14 residues. The CDR3 bases are TGTGCCAGCAGCGCCCTAGCGGGAGGCTACGAGCAGTACTTC. Its protein is CASSALAGGYEQYF.

The table lists this clone with a count of one. V usage is TRBV7-9 and J usage is TRBJ2-7; 8 bases match TRBD2. This CDR3 spans 15 amino acids. The V gene's germline CDR1 is SEHNR and CDR2 FQNEAQ (reference sequence). V gave up 5 bases and J gave up 6 bases; unmatched junction bases: 12. This chain's CDR3 is CASSLRVPAGGEQYF. DNA for the CDR3: TGTGCCAGCAGCCTGAGGGTCCCCGCGGGGGGCGAGCAGTACTTC.

The V and J genes are TRBV11-2 and TRBJ1-3, with 7 bases fitting TRBD1. V dropped 6 bases and J dropped 1; count of bases not matched to a gene: 6. Germline CDR1 SGHAT, CDR2 FQNNGV. The CDR3 is 15 amino acids. CDR3 loop: CASSRDSGSGNTIYF. In DNA form, the CDR3 reads TGTGCCAGCAGTCGGGACAGTGGTTCTGGAAACACCATATATTTT.

V is TRBV9 and J is TRBJ2-3, with D tentatively TRBD1 (6 bases). V shed 0 bases and J shed 2 bases, with 13 bases lying between them. This CDR3 is built from 16 residues. Germline lookup yields CDR1 SGDLS and CDR2 YYNGEE. The CDR3 region is CASSVGVGQNTDTQYF. The CDR3, as DNA: TGTGCCAGCAGCGTAGGGGTCGGACAGAACACAGATACGCAGTATTTT.

The chain has TRBV6-5 and TRBJ1-4, with 7 bases lining up with TRBD1. V lost 2 bases to trimming and J lost 7 bases; unmatched junction nucleotides: 10. Germline V gene sequence: CDR1 MNHEY, CDR2 SVGAGI. CDR3 length: 16 residues. The CDR3: CASSYGAGTELEKLFF. The CDR3 nucleotides are TGTGCCAGCAGTTACGGTGCAGGGACAGAACTTGAAAAACTGTTTTTT.

The chain uses TRBV7-2 and TRBJ2-7, with D perhaps TRBD1 (6 bases). Germline V CDR1 and CDR2: SGHTA, FQGNSA. The CDR3 covers 14 residues. Trimming cost V 9 bases and J 1 base, with 16 bases left between them. CDR3 nucleotides: TGTGCCAGTGAGACAGGTTCGGGGTCCTACGAGCAGTACTTC. Translating it yields CASETGSGSYEQYF. Supplemented by reference TRBV7-2 and TRBJ2-7, the full variable domain reads GAGVSQSPSNKVTEKGKDVELRCDPISGHTALYWYRQSLGQGLEFLIYFQGNSAPDKSGLPSDRFSAERTGGSVSTLTIQRTQQEDSAVYLCASETGSGSYEQYFGPGTRLTVT.

This chain uses TRBV5-1 with TRBJ1-1; TRBD1 agrees at 7 bases. From germline, CDR1 is SGHRS and CDR2 YFSETQ. V trimming: 4 bases; J trimming: 3 bases; junction bases outside the gene matches: 9. CDR3 length: 15 amino acids. The CDR3 spells CASSARSQGDTEAFF. The DNA for the CDR3 is TGCGCCAGCAGCGCCCGAAGCCAGGGGGACACTGAAGCTTTCTTT.

This sequence joins TRBV6-6 and TRBJ2-1; TRBD2 is a possible D gene (5 bases). The V gene's germline CDR1 is MNHNY and CDR2 SVGAGI (reference sequence). The CDR3 loop spans 14 amino acids. The germline V and J ends were trimmed by 9 bases and 2 bases, with 14 bases remaining between them. CDR3 protein: CASRQGSPYNEQFF. CDR3 nucleotide sequence: TGTGCCAGTCGCCAAGGGAGCCCCTACAATGAGCAGTTCTTC.

The sample holds one count of this clone. The chain uses TRBV30 and TRBJ2-1; possibly TRBD2 for D (6 bases). Trimming took 0 bases from V and 7 from J, leaving 13 bases between them. In germline, CDR1 is GTSNPN, CDR2 SVGIG (reference sequence). The CDR3 is 14 residues long. The CDR3 here is CAWSVGGKYNEQFF. CDR3 bases: TGTGCCTGGAGTGTCGGCGGGAAGTATAATGAGCAGTTCTTC.

The chain employs TRBV5-1 and TRBJ2-3; 9 bases fit TRBD1. The CDR3 has 13 amino acids. Germline CDR1 reads SGHRS; CDR2 reads YFSETQ. V lost 7 bases to trimming and J lost 4 bases; unmatched junction nucleotides: 4. CDR3 coding DNA: TGCGCCAGCTTGGGACAGGGATCAGATACGCAGTATTTT. Translating gives CASLGQGSDTQYF.

The chain links TRBV20-1 to TRBJ2-1; D is possibly TRBD1 (6 bases). Germline assignment: CDR1 DFQATT and CDR2 SNEGSKA (reference sequence). V gave up 3 bases and J gave up 9 bases, with 9 bases separating them. This CDR3 has 11 amino acids. Here the CDR3 reads CSAREDSEQFF. The CDR3 bases are TGCAGTGCTAGGGAGGACAGTGAGCAGTTCTTC.

V gene TRBV27 combines with J gene TRBJ2-2, with D possibly being TRBD1 (5 bases). V was pared by 2 bases and J by 4 bases, with 11 bases between. The CDR3 is 15 amino acids. Germline CDR1 MNHEY, CDR2 SMNVEV (reference sequence). The CDR3, as DNA: TGTGCCAGCAGTTTAAGGCAGGGCCCCACCGGGGAGCTGTTTTTT. Translation: CASSLRQGPTGELFF.

This chain uses TRBV2 with TRBJ2-7, with no clear D. Germline loops: CDR1 SNHLY, CDR2 FYNNEI. The CDR3 runs 12 residues. V lost 6 bases to trimming and J lost 7 bases, with 13 bases between them. The CDR3: CASRPSLDEQYF. The CDR3 DNA sequence: TGTGCCAGCAGACCTAGTCTTGATGAGCAGTACTTC.

This clone was seen a few times. CDR3 DNA sequence: TGTGCCAGCACCGAAAAGAGCGGGTCCTACGAGCAGTACTTC. This translates into CASTEKSGSYEQYF. The chain uses TRBV6-6 and TRBJ2-7, with D maybe TRBD2 (6 bases). From germline, CDR1 is MNHNY and CDR2 SVGAGI (reference sequence). V was clipped by 7 bases and J by 1 base, with 14 bases between them. CDR3 size: 14 residues.